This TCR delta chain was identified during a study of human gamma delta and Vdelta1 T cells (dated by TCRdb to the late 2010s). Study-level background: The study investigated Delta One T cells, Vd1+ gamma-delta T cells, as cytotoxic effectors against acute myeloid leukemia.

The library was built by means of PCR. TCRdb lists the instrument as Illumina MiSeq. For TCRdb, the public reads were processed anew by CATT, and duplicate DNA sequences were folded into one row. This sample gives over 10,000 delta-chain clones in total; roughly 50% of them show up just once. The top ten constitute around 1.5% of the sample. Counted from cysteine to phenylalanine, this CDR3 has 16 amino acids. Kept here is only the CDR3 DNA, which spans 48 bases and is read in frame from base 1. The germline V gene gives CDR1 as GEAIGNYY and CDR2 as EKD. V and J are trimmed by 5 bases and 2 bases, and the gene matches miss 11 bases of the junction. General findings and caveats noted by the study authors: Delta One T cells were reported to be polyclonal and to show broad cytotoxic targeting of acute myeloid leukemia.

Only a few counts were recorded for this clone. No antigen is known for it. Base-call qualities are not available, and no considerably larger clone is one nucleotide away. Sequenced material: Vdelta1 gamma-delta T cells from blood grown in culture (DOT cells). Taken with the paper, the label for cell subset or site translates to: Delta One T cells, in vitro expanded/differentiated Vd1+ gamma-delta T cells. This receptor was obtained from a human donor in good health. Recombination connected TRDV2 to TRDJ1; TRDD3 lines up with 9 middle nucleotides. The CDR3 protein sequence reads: CACGCPTLGETDKLIF. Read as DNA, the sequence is TGTGCCTGTGGCTGTCCGACACTGGGGGAAACCGATAAACTCATCTTT.